Listed below are T cell receptor beta chains from one sample, sequenced in a study of T-cell reconstitution after alpha-beta-depleted transplantation in children. One entry per CDR3 protein, called by TCRdb with MiXCR from the PCR reads. The sample includes 610,000 or so distinct CDR3 sequences, around 27% seen only once; the top ten take about a third. Sequenced here: PBMCs, sampled before TCRalphabeta/CD19-depleted stem cell transplant. The origin of the receptors is a boy under two years old with Wiskott-Aldrich syndrome, due to receive a stem cell transplant. The CDR3 runs from the conserved cysteine through the conserved F or W. Each record gives: CDR3 length, J gene, D gene, V gene, CDR3 protein. A D gene is named only where the DNA matches it firmly.

>15|TRBJ2-3|TRBD2|TRBV10-3
CAITSPGLATNTQYF
>15|TRBJ2-7|TRBD2|TRBV19
CASRALAGVTYEQYF
>14|TRBJ2-5|NA|TRBV5-1
CASRNTLSQETQYF
>17|TRBJ2-1|TRBD2|TRBV5-1
CASSPYNRASGRNEQFF
>14|TRBJ2-1|NA|TRBV7-3
CASSSQGNYNEQFF
>15|TRBJ2-7|NA|TRBV27
CASSLAEGGAYEQYF
>15|TRBJ2-2|NA|TRBV14
CASSETLAGTGELFF
>17|TRBJ2-1|TRBD2|TRBV7-8
CASSLDLTSGVYNEQFF
>15|TRBJ2-3|NA|TRBV5-1
CASSLRRLLFDTQYF
>15|TRBJ1-6|TRBD1|TRBV5-1
CASSGTTGVNSPLHF